This T cell receptor (beta chain) is drawn from a study of cytotoxic CD8 clonotypes in ibrutinib-treated CLL. Clones were sequenced by immunoSEQ multiplex PCR, and TCRdb holds only the in-frame ones, with some missing. The sample has about 50,000 clones; around 52% are singletons. CDR3 length equals 14 residues. Germline V gene sequence: CDR1 LGHNA, CDR2 YNFKEQ. Between the trimmed V and J ends, which lost 5 bases and 4 bases, there was a span of 12 bases. This chain joins TRBV4-2 and TRBJ1-3; D not certain. The material was PBMCs, obtained after 24 months of ibrutinib treatment. The TCR was taken from a human donor with chronic lymphocytic leukemia. The CDR3 sequence is CASSSRTSGNTIYF. In DNA form, the CDR3 reads TGTGCCAGCAGCTCCCGGACGTCGGGAAACACCATATATTTT.